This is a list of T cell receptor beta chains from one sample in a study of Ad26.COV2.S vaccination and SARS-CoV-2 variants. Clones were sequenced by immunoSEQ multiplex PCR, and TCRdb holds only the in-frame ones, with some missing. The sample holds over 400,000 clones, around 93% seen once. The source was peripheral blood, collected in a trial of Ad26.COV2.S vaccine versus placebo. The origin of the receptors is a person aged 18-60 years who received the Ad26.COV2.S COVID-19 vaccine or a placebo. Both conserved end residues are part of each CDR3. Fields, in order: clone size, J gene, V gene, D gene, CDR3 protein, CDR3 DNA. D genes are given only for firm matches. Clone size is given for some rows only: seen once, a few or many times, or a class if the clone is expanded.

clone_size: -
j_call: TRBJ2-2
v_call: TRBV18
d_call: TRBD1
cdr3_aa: CASSPGTGRLPGELFF
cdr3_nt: TGTGCCAGCTCACCTGGGACAGGGCGTTTACCCGGGGAGCTGTTTTTT

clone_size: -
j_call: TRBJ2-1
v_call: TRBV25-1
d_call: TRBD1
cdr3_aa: CASSDGDRGDNEQFF
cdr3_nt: TGTGCCAGCAGTGACGGGGACAGGGGAGACAATGAGCAGTTCTTC

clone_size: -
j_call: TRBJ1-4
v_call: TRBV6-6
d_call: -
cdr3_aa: CASSYFPLRDEKLFF
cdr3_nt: TGTGCCAGCAGTTACTTCCCCCTTCGGGACGAAAAACTGTTTTTT

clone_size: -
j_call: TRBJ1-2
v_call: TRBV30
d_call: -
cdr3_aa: CAWSVTRGVGGYTF
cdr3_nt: TGTGCCTGGAGTGTTACCCGGGGAGTTGGTGGCTACACCTTC

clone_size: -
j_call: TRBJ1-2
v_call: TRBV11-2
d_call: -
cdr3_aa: CASSLGPYGYTF
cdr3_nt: TGTGCCAGCAGCTTAGGACCCTATGGCTACACCTTC

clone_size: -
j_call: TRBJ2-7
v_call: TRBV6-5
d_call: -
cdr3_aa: CASSPGAGEQYF
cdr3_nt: TGTGCCAGCAGCCCGGGGGCCGGCGAGCAGTACTTC

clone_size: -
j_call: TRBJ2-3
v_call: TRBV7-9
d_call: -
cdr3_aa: CASSSITSDPTDTQYF
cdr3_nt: TGTGCCAGCAGCTCGATAACATCGGACCCCACAGATACGCAGTATTTT

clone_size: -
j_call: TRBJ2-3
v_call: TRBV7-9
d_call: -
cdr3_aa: CASASDTQYF
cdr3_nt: TGTGCCAGCGCGTCGGATACGCAGTATTTT

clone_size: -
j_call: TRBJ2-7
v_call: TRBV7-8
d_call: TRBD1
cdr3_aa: CASSLTGTGSYEQYF
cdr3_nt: TGTGCCAGCAGCTTAACCGGGACAGGCTCCTACGAGCAGTACTTC

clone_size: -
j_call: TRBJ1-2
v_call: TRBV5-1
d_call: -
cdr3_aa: CASSSGVNNYGYTF
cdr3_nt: TGCGCCAGCAGCTCGGGAGTGAATAACTATGGCTACACCTTC

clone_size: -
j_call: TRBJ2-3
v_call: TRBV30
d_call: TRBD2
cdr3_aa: CAWKIGGAGTDTQYF
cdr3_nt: TGTGCCTGGAAAATCGGGGGGGCAGGCACAGATACGCAGTATTTT

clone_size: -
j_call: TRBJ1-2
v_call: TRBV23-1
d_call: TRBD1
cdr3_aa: CASSHWDRGPEGYTF
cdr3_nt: TGCGCCAGCAGTCATTGGGACAGGGGGCCTGAAGGCTACACCTTC

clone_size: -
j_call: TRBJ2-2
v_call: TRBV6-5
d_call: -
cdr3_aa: CASRTTNTGELFF
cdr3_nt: TGTGCCAGCCGGACAACGAACACCGGGGAGCTGTTTTTT

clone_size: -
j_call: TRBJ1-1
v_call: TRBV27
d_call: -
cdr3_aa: CASRNRQATTEAFF
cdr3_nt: TGTGCCAGCAGGAACAGACAGGCGACCACTGAAGCTTTCTTT

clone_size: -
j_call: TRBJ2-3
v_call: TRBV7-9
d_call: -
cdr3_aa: CASSLSRSTTDTQYF
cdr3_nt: TGTGCCAGCAGCTTATCCAGGTCGACCACAGATACGCAGTATTTT

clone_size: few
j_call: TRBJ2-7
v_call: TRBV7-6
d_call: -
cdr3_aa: CASHSSSYEQYF
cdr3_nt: TGTGCCAGCCACAGCTCATCCTACGAGCAGTACTTC

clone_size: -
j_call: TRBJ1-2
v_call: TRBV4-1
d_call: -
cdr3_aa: CASSSILGDGYTF
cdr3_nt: TGCGCCAGCAGCAGTATACTGGGGGATGGCTACACCTTC

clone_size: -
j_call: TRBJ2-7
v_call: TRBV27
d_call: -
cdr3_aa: CASSSSWTLSSYEQYF
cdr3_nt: TGTGCCAGCAGTTCCTCTTGGACATTGAGCTCCTACGAGCAGTACTTC

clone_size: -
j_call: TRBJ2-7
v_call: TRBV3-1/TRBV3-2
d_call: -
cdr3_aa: CASSQVEGEQYF
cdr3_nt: TGTGCCAGCAGCCAAGTGGAGGGCGAGCAGTACTTC

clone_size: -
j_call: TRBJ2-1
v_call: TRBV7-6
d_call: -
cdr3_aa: CASSPDNEQFF
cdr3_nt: TGTGCCAGCAGCCCAGACAATGAGCAGTTCTTC

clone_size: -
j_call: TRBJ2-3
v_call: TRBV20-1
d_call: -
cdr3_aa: CSASGLEGLPGGTDTQYF
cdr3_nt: TGCAGTGCTAGTGGCCTGGAAGGACTTCCCGGAGGCACAGATACGCAGTATTTT

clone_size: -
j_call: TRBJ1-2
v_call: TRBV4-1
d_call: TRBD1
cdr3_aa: CASSQDGLVQGAGGYTF
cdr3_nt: TGCGCCAGCAGCCAAGATGGGCTAGTCCAGGGGGCAGGCGGCTACACCTTC

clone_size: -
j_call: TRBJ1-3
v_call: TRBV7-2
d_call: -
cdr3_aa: CASSSQPLFSGNTIYF
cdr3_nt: TGTGCCAGCAGCTCCCAACCGCTTTTCTCTGGAAACACCATATATTTT

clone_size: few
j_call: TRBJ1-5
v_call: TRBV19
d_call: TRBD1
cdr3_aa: CASSRDRGTDQPQHF
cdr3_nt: TGTGCCAGTAGTAGAGACAGGGGAACTGATCAGCCCCAGCATTTT

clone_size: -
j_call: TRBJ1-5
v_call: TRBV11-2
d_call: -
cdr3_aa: CASSLGRGQPQHF
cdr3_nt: TGTGCCAGCAGCTTAGGTCGGGGACAGCCCCAGCATTTT

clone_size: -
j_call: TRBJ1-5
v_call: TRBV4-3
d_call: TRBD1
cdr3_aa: CASSQEDRVDQPQHF
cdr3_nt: TGCGCCAGCAGCCAAGAGGACAGGGTCGATCAGCCCCAGCATTTT

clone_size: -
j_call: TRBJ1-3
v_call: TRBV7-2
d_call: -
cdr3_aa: CASSPGNTIYF
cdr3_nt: TGTGCCAGCAGCCCCGGAAACACCATATATTTT

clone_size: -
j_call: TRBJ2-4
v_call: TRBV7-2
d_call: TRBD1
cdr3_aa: CASSYQPGTVGNIQYF
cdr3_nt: TGTGCCAGCAGCTATCAACCCGGGACAGTGGGAAACATTCAGTACTTC

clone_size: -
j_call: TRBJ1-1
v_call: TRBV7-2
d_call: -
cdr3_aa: CASADLLGTTEAFF
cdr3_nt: TGTGCCAGCGCAGACCTCCTCGGGACCACTGAAGCTTTCTTT

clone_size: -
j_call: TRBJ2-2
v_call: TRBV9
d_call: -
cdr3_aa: CASSVVGDGGELFF
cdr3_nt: TGTGCCAGCAGCGTAGTAGGGGATGGCGGGGAGCTGTTTTTT

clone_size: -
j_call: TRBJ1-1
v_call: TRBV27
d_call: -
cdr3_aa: CASSDLAPFTEAFF
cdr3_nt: TGTGCCAGCAGTGACTTGGCGCCGTTTACTGAAGCTTTCTTT

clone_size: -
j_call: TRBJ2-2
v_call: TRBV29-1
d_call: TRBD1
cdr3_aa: CSVLIRGTASIANTGELFF
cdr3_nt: TGCAGCGTCCTGATCAGGGGGACGGCGTCCATAGCGAACACCGGGGAGCTGTTTTTT

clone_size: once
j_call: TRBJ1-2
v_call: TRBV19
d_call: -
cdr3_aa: CASSNRPYGYTF
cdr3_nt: TGTGCCAGTAGTAACAGGCCCTATGGCTACACCTTC

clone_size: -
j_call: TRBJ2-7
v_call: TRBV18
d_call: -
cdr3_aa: CASSPWGAPYEQYF
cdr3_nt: TGTGCCAGCTCACCGTGGGGGGCTCCCTACGAGCAGTACTTC

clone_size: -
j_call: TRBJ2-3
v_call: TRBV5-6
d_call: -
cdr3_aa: CASRGAVGADTQYF
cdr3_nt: TGTGCCAGCAGGGGCGCCGTTGGGGCAGATACGCAGTATTTT

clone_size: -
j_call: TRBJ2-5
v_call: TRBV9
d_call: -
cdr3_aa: CASSDLGSETQYF
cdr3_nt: TGTGCCAGCAGCGACTTAGGGTCAGAGACCCAGTACTTC

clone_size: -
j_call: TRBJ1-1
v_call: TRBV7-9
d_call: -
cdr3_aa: CASSFLGGFTEAFF
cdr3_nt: TGTGCCAGCAGCTTTTTGGGGGGCTTCACTGAAGCTTTCTTT

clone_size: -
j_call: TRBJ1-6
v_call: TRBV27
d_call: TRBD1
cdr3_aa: CASSLLPTTGDGGSPLHF
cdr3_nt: TGTGCCAGCAGTTTGCTCCCTACCACAGGGGACGGCGGTTCACCCCTCCACTTT

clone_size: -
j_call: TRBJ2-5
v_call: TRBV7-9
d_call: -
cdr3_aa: CASSPPYRLERQETQYF
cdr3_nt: TGTGCCAGCAGCCCACCTTATCGACTAGAGCGCCAAGAGACCCAGTACTTC

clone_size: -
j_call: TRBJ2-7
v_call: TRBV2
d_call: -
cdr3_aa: CASVRGGSYEQYF
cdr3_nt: TGTGCCAGCGTTCGGGGAGGCAGCTACGAGCAGTACTTC

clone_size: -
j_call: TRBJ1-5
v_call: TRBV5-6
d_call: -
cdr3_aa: CASSLTGHQPQHF
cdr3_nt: TGTGCCAGCAGCTTGACAGGACATCAGCCCCAGCATTTT

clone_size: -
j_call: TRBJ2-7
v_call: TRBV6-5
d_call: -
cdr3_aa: CASSYSVRGQDYEQYF
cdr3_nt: TGTGCCAGCAGTTACTCGGTAAGGGGCCAAGACTACGAGCAGTACTTC

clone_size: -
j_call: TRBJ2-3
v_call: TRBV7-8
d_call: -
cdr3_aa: CASSLTILSTDTQYF
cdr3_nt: TGTGCCAGCAGCCTGACGATCCTTAGCACAGATACGCAGTATTTT

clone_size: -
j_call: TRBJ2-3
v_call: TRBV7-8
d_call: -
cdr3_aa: CASSLAGRRDTQYF
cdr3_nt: TGTGCCAGCAGCTTAGCAGGGCGGCGAGATACGCAGTATTTT

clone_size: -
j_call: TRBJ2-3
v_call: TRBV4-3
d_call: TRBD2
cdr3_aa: CASSQEAGGLTDTQYF
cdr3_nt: TGCGCCAGCAGCCAGGAAGCGGGGGGGTTGACAGATACGCAGTATTTT

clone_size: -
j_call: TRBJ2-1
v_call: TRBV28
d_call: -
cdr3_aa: CASSPQREQFF
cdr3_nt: TGTGCCAGCAGTCCCCAACGTGAGCAGTTCTTC

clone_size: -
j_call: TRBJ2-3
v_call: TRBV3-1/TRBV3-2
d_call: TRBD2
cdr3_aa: CASSQDRAPLLAGGPDTQYF
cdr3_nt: TGTGCCAGCAGCCAAGATAGGGCCCCCCTACTAGCGGGGGGGCCAGATACGCAGTATTTT

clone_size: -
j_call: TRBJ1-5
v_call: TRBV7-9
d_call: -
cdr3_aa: CASSPGAGVGQPQHF
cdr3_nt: TGTGCCAGCAGCCCCGGAGCAGGGGTCGGCCAGCCCCAGCATTTT

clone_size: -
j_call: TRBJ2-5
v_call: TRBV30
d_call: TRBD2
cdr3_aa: CAWSAIFQQWKRTSGEETQYF
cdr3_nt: TGTGCCTGGAGTGCCATCTTTCAACAGTGGAAACGGACTAGCGGGGAAGAGACCCAGTACTTC

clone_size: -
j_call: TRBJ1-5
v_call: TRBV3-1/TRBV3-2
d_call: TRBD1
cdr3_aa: CASSQEVRAAGQGLNYSNQPQHF
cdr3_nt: TGTGCCAGCAGCCAAGAGGTGCGGGCCGCGGGACAGGGTTTAAATTATAGCAATCAGCCCCAGCATTTT

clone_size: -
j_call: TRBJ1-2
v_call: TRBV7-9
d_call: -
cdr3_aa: CASSFNVLDYGYTF
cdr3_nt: TGTGCCAGCAGCTTTAATGTCCTTGACTATGGCTACACCTTC

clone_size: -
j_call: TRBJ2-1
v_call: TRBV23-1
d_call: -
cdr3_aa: CASSQYEQGQFF
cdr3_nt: TGCGCCAGCAGTCAATACGAACAGGGTCAGTTCTTC

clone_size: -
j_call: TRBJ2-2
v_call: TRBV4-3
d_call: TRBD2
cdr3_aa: CASSQDPSGTSVLAAGELFF
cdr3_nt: TGCGCCAGCAGCCAAGATCCTTCTGGGACTAGCGTCCTAGCGGCCGGGGAGCTGTTTTTT

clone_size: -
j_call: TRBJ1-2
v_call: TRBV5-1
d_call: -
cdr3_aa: CASSQGLPVYGYTF
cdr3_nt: TGCGCCAGCAGCCAGGGACTGCCCGTCTATGGCTACACCTTC

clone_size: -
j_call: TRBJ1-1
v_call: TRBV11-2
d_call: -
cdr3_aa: CASSRRQPYTEAFF
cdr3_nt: TGTGCCAGCAGCCGTAGACAGCCATACACTGAAGCTTTCTTT

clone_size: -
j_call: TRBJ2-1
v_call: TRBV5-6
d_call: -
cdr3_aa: CASSRQVPVFVGYNEQFF
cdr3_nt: TGTGCCAGCAGCCGACAGGTACCTGTATTTGTCGGGTACAATGAGCAGTTCTTC

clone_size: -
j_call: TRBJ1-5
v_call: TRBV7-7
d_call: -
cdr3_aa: CASSLGGPDQPQHF
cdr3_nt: TGTGCCAGCAGCTTGGGAGGGCCGGATCAGCCCCAGCATTTT

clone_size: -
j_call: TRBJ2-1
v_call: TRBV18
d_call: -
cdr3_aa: CASSPPAEQFF
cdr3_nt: TGTGCCAGCTCACCACCGGCTGAGCAGTTCTTC

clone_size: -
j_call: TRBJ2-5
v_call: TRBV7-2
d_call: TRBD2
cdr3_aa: CASSWRGGGQETQYF
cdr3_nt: TGTGCCAGCAGCTGGCGTGGCGGGGGCCAAGAGACCCAGTACTTC

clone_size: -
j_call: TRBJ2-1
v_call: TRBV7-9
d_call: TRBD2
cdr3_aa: CASSSRTSGGPGEQFF
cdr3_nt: TGTGCCAGCAGCTCCAGGACTAGCGGGGGGCCGGGTGAGCAGTTCTTC